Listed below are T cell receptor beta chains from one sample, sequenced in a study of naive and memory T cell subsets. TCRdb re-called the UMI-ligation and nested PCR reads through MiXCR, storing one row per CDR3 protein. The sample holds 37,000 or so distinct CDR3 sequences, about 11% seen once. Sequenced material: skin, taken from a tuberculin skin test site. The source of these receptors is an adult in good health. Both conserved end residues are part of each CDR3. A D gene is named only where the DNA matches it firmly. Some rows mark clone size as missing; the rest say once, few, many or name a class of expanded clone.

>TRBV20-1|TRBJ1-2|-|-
CSAPQGYLDTF
TGCAGTGCACCTCAAGGGTACCTGGATACCTTC
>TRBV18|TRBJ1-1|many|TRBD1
CASSLIAGQGGGTEAFF
TGTGCCAGCTCACTCATCGCGGGACAGGGAGGCGGCACTGAAGCTTTCTTT
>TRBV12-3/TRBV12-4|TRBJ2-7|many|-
CASSLALRYEQYF
TGTGCCAGCAGTTTAGCGCTTCGGTACGAGCAGTACTTC
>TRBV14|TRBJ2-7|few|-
CASSPNSRSSYEQYF
TGTGCCAGCAGCCCCAACAGCAGGAGCTCCTACGAGCAGTACTTC
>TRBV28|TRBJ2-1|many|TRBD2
CASSSLAGGRNEQFF
TGTGCCAGCAGTTCCCTAGCGGGAGGGCGTAATGAGCAGTTCTTC
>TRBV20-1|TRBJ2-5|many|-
CSARDEGQAETQYF
TGCAGTGCTAGAGATGAGGGACAAGCGGAGACCCAGTACTTC
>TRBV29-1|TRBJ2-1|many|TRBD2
CSVEPTGGPYNEQFF
TGCAGCGTTGAACCTACGGGAGGACCCTACAATGAGCAGTTCTTC
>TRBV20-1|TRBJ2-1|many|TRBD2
CSASHRTSGLVNEQFF
TGCAGTGCTAGCCACCGGACTAGTGGTCTTGTCAATGAGCAGTTCTTC
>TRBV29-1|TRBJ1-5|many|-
CSVSLGGNQPQHF
TGCAGCGTATCGTTGGGGGGCAATCAGCCCCAGCATTTT
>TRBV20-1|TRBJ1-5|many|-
CSASLEASNQPQHF
TGCAGTGCTTCCCTAGAGGCGAGCAATCAGCCCCAGCATTTT
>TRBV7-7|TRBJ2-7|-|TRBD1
CASSPSTGGYYEQYF
TGTGCTAGCAGCCCCTCGACAGGGGGCTACTACGAGCAGTACTTC
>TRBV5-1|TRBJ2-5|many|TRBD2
CASSLAGGQETQYF
TGCGCCAGCAGCTTAGCGGGGGGTCAAGAGACCCAGTACTTC
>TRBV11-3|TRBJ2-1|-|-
CASSPYRADSYNEQFF
TGTGCCAGCAGCCCCTATCGGGCCGACTCCTACAATGAGCAGTTCTTC
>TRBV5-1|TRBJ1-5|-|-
CASSLEGVGNQPQHF
TGCGCCAGCAGCTTGGAAGGGGTGGGCAATCAGCCCCAGCATTTT
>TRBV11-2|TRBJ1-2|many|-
CASSLVVQTSANYGYTF
TGTGCCAGCAGCTTAGTGGTACAGACTTCAGCTAACTATGGCTACACCTTC
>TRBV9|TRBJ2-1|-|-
CASSAPPRGSLALGDEQFF
TGTGCCAGCAGCGCGCCCCCTCGAGGGAGTCTGGCCCTTGGGGATGAGCAGTTCTTC
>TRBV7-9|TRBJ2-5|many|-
CASSPYRGPVQETQYF
TGTGCCAGCAGCCCCTACCGGGGACCAGTCCAAGAGACCCAGTACTTC
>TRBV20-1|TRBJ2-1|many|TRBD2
CSARHSGGRFF
TGCAGTGCTAGACATAGCGGGGGGAGGTTCTTC
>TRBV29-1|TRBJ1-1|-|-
CSVGGGGRVNTGAFF
TGCAGCGTTGGGGGTGGGGGGCGCGTTAACACTGGAGCTTTCTTT
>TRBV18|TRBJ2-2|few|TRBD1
CASSPDRATNTGELFF
TGTGCCAGCTCACCGGACAGGGCAACGAACACCGGGGAGCTGTTTTTT
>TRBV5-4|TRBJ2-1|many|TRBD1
CASSLAGGTGYNEQFF
TGTGCCAGCAGCTTGGCCGGCGGGACAGGCTACAATGAGCAGTTCTTC
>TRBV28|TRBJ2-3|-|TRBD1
CASSSWKIVTGGTDTQYF
TGTGCCAGCAGTTCCTGGAAGATAGTGACAGGGGGCACAGATACGCAGTATTTT
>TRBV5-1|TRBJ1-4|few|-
CASSQDSTNEKLFF
TGCGCCAGCAGCCAGGACTCAACTAATGAAAAACTGTTTTTT
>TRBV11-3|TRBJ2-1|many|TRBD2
CASSLDHAGTSRPGEQFF
TGTGCCAGCAGCTTAGATCACGCCGGGACTAGCCGTCCCGGTGAGCAGTTCTTC
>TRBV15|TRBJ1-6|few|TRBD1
CATSRVIGTDYSPLHF
TGTGCCACCAGCAGAGTTATCGGGACAGATTATTCACCCCTCCACTTT
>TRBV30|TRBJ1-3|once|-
CAWRGHISGNTIYF
TGTGCCTGGAGAGGACATATCTCTGGAAACACCATATATTTT
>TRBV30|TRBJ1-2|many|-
CAWSPPHDGTPSYGYTF
TGTGCCTGGAGTCCGCCACACGACGGAACCCCCTCCTATGGCTACACCTTC
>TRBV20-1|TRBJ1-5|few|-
CSAIGGVGQPQHF
TGCAGTGCTATTGGGGGAGTGGGTCAGCCCCAGCATTTT
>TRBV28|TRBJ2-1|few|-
CASSSPALYLRETRSHEQFF
TGTGCCAGCAGTTCTCCCGCTCTATACCTGCGCGAGACTAGGAGCCATGAGCAGTTCTTC
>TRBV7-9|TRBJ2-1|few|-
CASSLALRDRVEQFF
TGTGCCAGCAGCTTAGCCTTAAGGGATCGGGTTGAGCAGTTCTTC
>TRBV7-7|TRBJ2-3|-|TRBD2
CASSRGLALTDTQYF
TGTGCTAGCAGCCGCGGACTAGCCCTCACAGATACGCAGTATTTT
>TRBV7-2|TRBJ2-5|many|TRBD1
CASSSRQGARGTQYF
TGTGCCAGCAGCTCCCGACAGGGGGCGCGGGGGACCCAGTACTTC
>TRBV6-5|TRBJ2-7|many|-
CASSPDSYSYEQYF
TGTGCCAGCAGTCCGGACAGCTACTCCTACGAGCAGTACTTC
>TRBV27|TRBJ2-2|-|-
CASSFGTGTNTGELFF
TGTGCCAGCAGTTTTGGGACGGGAACTAACACCGGGGAGCTGTTTTTT
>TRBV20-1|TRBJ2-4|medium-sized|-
CSARTGSKNIQYF
TGCAGTGCTAGAACTGGGTCCAAAAACATTCAGTACTTC
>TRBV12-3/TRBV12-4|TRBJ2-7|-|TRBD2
CASSPTSGRRNEQYF
TGTGCCAGCAGTCCGACTAGCGGGAGAAGGAACGAGCAGTACTTC
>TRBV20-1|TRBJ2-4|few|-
CSARASLAKNIQYF
TGCAGTGCTCGAGCTTCTTTAGCCAAAAACATTCAGTACTTC
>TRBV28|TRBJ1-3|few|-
CASSPDGAFGNTIYF
TGTGCCAGCAGTCCGGACGGCGCTTTTGGAAACACCATATATTTT
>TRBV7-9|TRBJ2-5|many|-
CASRAVQETQYF
TGTGCCAGCAGGGCGGTCCAAGAGACCCAGTACTTC
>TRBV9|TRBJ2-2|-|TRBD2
CASSDKVGGAGELFF
TGTGCCAGCAGTGATAAAGTGGGGGGGGCCGGGGAGCTGTTTTTT
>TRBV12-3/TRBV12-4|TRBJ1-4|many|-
CASKAGGSEKLFF
TGTGCCAGTAAGGCCGGGGGTAGTGAAAAACTGTTTTTT
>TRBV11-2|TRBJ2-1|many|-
CASSQEYTENEQFF
TGTGCCAGCAGCCAGGAATACACCGAAAATGAGCAGTTCTTC
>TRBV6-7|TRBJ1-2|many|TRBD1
CASSSRHRGARNYGYTF
TGTGCCAGCAGTTCCAGACACAGGGGCGCGAGAAACTATGGCTACACCTTC
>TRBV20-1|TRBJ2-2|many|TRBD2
CSAKGLAGITGELFF
TGCAGTGCAAAAGGACTAGCGGGCATCACCGGGGAGCTGTTTTTT
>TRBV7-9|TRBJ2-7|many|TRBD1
CASSSPGQSYEQYF
TGTGCCAGCAGCTCTCCGGGACAGAGCTACGAGCAGTACTTC
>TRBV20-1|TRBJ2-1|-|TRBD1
CSARTGLGNEQFF
TGCAGTGCTCGGACAGGGTTGGGTAATGAGCAGTTCTTC
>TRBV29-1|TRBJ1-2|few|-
CSVGPSGKSPGYTF
TGCAGCGTTGGGCCCAGCGGAAAGTCACCTGGCTACACCTTC